The 17 T cell receptor beta chains below all came from one sample that was sequenced in a study of T cell clones after liver transplantation. The method was immunoSEQ multiplex PCR; TCRdb's version includes in-frame clones alone and lacks a portion of them. Among about 71,000 clones, 80% were seen once, and the ten largest hold roughly 0.87%. Material: CD4+ T cells from blood, obtained 12 months after liver transplant. All receptors derive from a human patient who received a liver transplant. Among the T cells, some may be from the graft donor.

The chain has TRBV5-1 and TRBJ2-1; TRBD1 matches at 8 bases. Per the germline V gene, CDR1 is SGHRS and CDR2 is YFSETQ. V shed 2 bases and J 4 bases; nucleotides not matched to a gene: 5. The CDR3 runs to 15 residues. Here the CDR3 DNA reads TGCGCCAGCAGCTTTTCTGGACAGGGTTACAATGAGCAGTTCTTC. This gives the protein CASSFSGQGYNEQFF.

The chain links TRBV7-2 to TRBJ2-2; 16 bases are shared with TRBD2. CDR1 is SGHTA and CDR2 is FQGNSA in the germline V gene. The CDR3 is made up of 18 amino acids. V lost 3 bases, J lost 5 bases, and 6 bases stayed unmatched. In nucleotides, the CDR3 is TGTGCCAGCAGCTTCGGGGGACTAGCGGGAGGGTCTACCGGGGAGCTGTTTTTT. Translating gives CASSFGGLAGGSTGELFF.

V gene TRBV5-6 combines with J gene TRBJ2-6; D is ambiguous. The CDR3 consists of 17 residues. CDR1 is SGHDT and CDR2 is YYEEEE in the germline V gene. V was trimmed by 0 bases and J by 0 bases, leaving 10 bases between them. The CDR3 DNA reads TGTGCCAGCAGCTTGGCTGGCCGGACCTCTGGGGCCAACGTCCTGACTTTC. Translation gives CASSLAGRTSGANVLTF.

Only one count was recorded for this clone. This sequence joins TRBV6-6 and TRBJ1-2; a possible D gene is TRBD1 (6 bases). V gave up 5 bases and J gave up 1 base, with 8 bases separating them. There are 13 residues in the CDR3. The V gene's germline CDR1 is MNHNY and CDR2 SVGAGI (reference sequence). CDR3 in amino acids: CASSTRGNYGYTF. DNA for the CDR3: TGTGCCAGCAGTACCAGGGGTAACTATGGCTACACCTTC.

This clone was seen just once. This rearrangement joins TRBV2 to TRBJ1-2, with D possibly TRBD1 on 6 matching bases. V shed 3 bases and J shed 1 base, with 12 bases lying between them. Germline values: CDR1 SNHLY, CDR2 FYNNEI. The CDR3 is 15 amino acids. The CDR3 nucleotides are TGTGCCAGCAGTGATCGGGGGCGAGGTAACTATGGCTACACCTTC. Residues: CASSDRGRGNYGYTF. The entire variable domain, with the rest obtained from reference TRBV2 and TRBJ1-2, is as follows: EPEVTQTPSHQVTQMGQEVILRCVPISNHLYFYWYRQILGQKVEFLVSFYNNEISEKSEIFDDQFSVERPDGSNFTLKIRSTKLEDSAMYFCASSDRGRGNYGYTFGSGTRLTVV.

The genes are TRBV7-9 and TRBJ1-4; 7 bases map to TRBD1. Unmatched junction bases numbered 18, after V lost 3 bases and J lost 8 bases. CDR1 is SEHNR, CDR2 FQNEAQ, per germline (reference sequence). The CDR3 sequence is 18 residues long. This CDR3 is CASSFMEGARGAPEKLFF. The CDR3 DNA follows: TGTGCCAGCAGCTTCATGGAGGGGGCGCGCGGGGCCCCGGAAAAACTGTTTTTT.

The chain couples TRBV7-8 to TRBJ1-1; D gene ambiguous. Germline CDR1 SGHVS, CDR2 FQNEAQ. Deletions cut 8 bases from V and 8 bases from J, with 6 bases between. This CDR3 spans 9 amino acids. The CDR3, as DNA: TGTGCCAGCCGAGACGAAGCTTTCTTT. The encoded protein is CASRDEAFF. The full variable domain, rest sourced from reference TRBV7-8 and TRBJ1-1, is GAGVSQSPRYKVAKRGQDVALRCDPISGHVSLFWYQQALGQGPEFLTYFQNEAQLDKSGLPSDRFFAERPEGSVSTLKIQRTQQEDSAVYLCASRDEAFFGQGTRLTVV.

This clone occurred a few times. The chain recombines TRBV7-2 with TRBJ2-5, with no clear D. Per germline, CDR1 SGHTA and CDR2 FQGNSA. Trimming removed 5 bases from V and 2 bases from J, with 3 bases in between. CDR3 length: 11 residues. The CDR3 DNA is TGTGCCAGCAGCGCACAAGAGACCCAGTACTTC. Its protein product is CASSAQETQYF.

V usage is TRBV28 and J usage is TRBJ2-3, with unresolved D. The V and J ends lost 6 bases and 3 bases respectively, with 13 bases between them. CDR1 and CDR2 from the germline V gene are MDHEN and SYDVKM. The CDR3 totals 14 residues. CDR3 sequence reads: CASSIRRATDTQYF. The CDR3, as DNA: TGTGCCAGCAGCATACGGCGTGCTACAGATACGCAGTATTTT.

The chain couples TRBV18 to TRBJ1-5, with D possibly being TRBD1 (5 bases). In germline, CDR1 is KGHSH, CDR2 LQKENI. The CDR3 extends over 18 amino acids. Trimming pared 0 bases from V and 2 bases from J, leaving 17 bases between. The CDR3 is CASSPPLGGYEGNQPQHF. The CDR3 DNA reads as TGTGCCAGCTCACCACCGCTCGGGGGGTACGAAGGCAATCAGCCCCAGCATTTT.

The rearrangement joins TRBV5-1 to TRBJ2-5; possible D gene TRBD1, 6 bases. The CDR3 runs 14 residues. CDR1 and CDR2 from the germline V gene are SGHRS and YFSETQ. The germline V and J ends were trimmed by 4 bases and 2 bases, with 12 bases remaining between them. The CDR3 region is CASSATQGQETQYF. The CDR3 DNA reads TGCGCCAGCAGCGCTACACAGGGTCAAGAGACCCAGTACTTC.

The chain links TRBV5-1 to TRBJ2-5; 8 bases fit TRBD1. The CDR3 length is 15 residues. V was pared by 0 bases and J by 3 bases, with 4 bases of the junction left unmatched. CDR1 and CDR2 from the germline V gene are SGHRS and YFSETQ. CDR3 sequence: CASSLAGGQEETQYF. CDR3 coding DNA: TGCGCCAGCAGCTTGGCCGGGGGACAGGAAGAGACCCAGTACTTC.

In the case of this clone: Compared with germline, one end of the junction differs, possibly owing to a read error. This chain uses TRBV11-2 with TRBJ2-1, with 8 positions matching TRBD2. Per germline, CDR1 SGHAT and CDR2 FQNNGV. The CDR3 is 12 residues long. CDR3 amino acids: CASSSLLAEPFF. CDR3 bases: TGTGCCAGCAGCTCATTACTAGCGGAGCCGTTCTTC.

This clone was seen a handful of times. J is TRBJ1-5 and V is TRBV27, with D perhaps TRBD1 (6 bases). The length of the CDR3 is 13 residues. Trimming cost V 5 bases and J 3 bases, with 8 bases left between them. The germline gives CDR1 MNHEY, CDR2 SMNVEV (reference sequence). This chain's CDR3 is CASSHRANQPQHF. CDR3 nucleotide sequence: TGTGCCAGCAGTCACAGGGCCAATCAGCCCCAGCATTTT.

This chain uses TRBV25-1 with TRBJ2-3; D not resolved. This CDR3 has 14 residues. Germline V gene data show CDR1 as MGHDK and CDR2 as SYGVNS. Trimming removed 3 bases at V and 2 bases at J, with 9 bases between. The CDR3 sequence is CASSDLRTTDTQYF. The CDR3 bases are TGTGCCAGCAGTGACCTCCGGACCACAGATACGCAGTATTTT.

The sample holds a few counts of this clone. V gene TRBV6-1 combines with J gene TRBJ2-7; 12 nucleotides agree with TRBD1. The ends lost 2 bases at V and 7 bases at J; junction bases unmatched: 6. This CDR3 comprises 15 residues. Germline CDR1 MNHNS, CDR2 SASEGT. The CDR3 coding sequence is TGTGCCAGCAGTGAAACCGGGACAGGGGGCGAAGAGCAGTACTTC. It is translated as CASSETGTGGEEQYF.

V usage is TRBV7-7 and J usage is TRBJ2-3, with D tentatively TRBD2 (5 bases). This CDR3 is 16 amino acids long. Germline CDR1 reads SSHAT; CDR2 reads FNYEAQ (reference sequence). The DNA for the CDR3 is TGTGCTAGCGCCCCGCTGGTCATCGGTGCGGCAGATACGCAGTATTTT. Translating it yields CASAPLVIGAADTQYF.